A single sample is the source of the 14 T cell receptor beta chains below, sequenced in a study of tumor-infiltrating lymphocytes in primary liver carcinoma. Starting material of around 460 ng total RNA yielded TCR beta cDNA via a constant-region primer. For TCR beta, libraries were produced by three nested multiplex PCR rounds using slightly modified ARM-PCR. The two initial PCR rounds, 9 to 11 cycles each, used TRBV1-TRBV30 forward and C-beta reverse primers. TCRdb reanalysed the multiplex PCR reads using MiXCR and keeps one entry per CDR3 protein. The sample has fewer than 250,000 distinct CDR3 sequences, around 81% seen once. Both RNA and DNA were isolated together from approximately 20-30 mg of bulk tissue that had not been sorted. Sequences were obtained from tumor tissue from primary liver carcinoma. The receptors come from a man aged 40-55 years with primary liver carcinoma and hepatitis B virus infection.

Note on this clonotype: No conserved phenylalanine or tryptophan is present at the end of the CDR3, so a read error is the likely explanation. CDR3 in amino acids: CASSVIAGSRGVQYS. Here the CDR3 DNA reads TGTGCTAGCAGCGTAATCGCGGGGAGCCGGGGGGTGCAGTACTCC. The gene calls are TRBV7-8 and TRBJ2-7, with TRBD2 matching 7 bases. The CDR3 is made up of 15 amino acids. The V gene's germline CDR1 is SGHVS and CDR2 FQNEAQ.

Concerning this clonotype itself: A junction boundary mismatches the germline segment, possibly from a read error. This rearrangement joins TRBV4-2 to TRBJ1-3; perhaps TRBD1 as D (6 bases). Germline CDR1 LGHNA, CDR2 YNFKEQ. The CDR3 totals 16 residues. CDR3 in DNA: TGTGCCAGCAACCAAGCCGCGACAGGAGGTGGAAACACCATATATTTT. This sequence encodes CASNQAATGGGNTIYF.

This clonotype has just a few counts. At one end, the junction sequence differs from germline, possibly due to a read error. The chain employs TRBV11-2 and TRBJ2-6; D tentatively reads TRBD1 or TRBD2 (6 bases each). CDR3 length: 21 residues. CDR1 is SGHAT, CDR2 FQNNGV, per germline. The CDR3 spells CASSMGGDRCISLSGADVLTF. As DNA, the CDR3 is TGTGCCAGCAGCATGGGGGGAGACAGGTGCATTTCCCTCTCTGGGGCCGACGTCCTAACTTTC.

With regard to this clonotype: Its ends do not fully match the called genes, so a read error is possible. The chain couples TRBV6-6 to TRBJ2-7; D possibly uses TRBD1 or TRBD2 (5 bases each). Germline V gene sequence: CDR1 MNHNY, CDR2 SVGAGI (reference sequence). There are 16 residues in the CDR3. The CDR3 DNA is TGTGCCAGCAGTCATTACCCGGGACGCAGCTCCTACGAACAGTACTTC. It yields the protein CASSHYPGRSSYEQYF.

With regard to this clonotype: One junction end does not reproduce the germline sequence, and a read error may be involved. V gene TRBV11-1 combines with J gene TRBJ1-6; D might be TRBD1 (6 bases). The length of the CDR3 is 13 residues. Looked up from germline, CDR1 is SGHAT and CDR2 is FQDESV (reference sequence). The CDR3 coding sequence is TGTGACAGCAGCCGGACAGTGGTTTCACCCTTCCACTTT. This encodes CDSSRTVVSPFHF.

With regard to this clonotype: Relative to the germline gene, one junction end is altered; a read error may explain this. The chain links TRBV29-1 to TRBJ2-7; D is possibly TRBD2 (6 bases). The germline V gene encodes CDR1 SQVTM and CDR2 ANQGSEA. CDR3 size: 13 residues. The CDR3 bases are TGCAACGTTGCCGGGACTCCCCCCTACGCGCAGTACTTC. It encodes CNVAGTPPYAQYF.

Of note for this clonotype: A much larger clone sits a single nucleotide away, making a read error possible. DNA for the CDR3: TGTGCCAGTGGCGGGCCCTATAATTCACCCTTCCACTTT. Protein: CASGGPYNSPFHF. The chain couples TRBV19 to TRBJ1-6; D remains ambiguous. Germline-derived CDR1 and CDR2 are LNHDA and SQIVND (reference sequence). The CDR3 extends over 13 amino acids.

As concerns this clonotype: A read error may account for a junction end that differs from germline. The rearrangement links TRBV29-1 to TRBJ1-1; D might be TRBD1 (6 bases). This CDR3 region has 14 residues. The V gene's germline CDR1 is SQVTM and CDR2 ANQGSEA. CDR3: CNVLLLQGRSEASF. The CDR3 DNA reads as TGCAACGTTCTACTCCTCCAGGGGAGGAGTGAAGCTTCCTTT.

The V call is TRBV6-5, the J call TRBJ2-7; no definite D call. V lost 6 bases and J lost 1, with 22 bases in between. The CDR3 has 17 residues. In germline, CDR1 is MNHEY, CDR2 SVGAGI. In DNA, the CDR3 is TGTGCCAGCAGCCCTACACTTAAGGGCGATGGGTCCTACGAGCAGTACTTC. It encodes CASSPTLKGDGSYEQYF.

The CDR3 is CASSYDAESLNTEAFF. The DNA for the CDR3 is TGTGCCAGCAGTTACGACGCAGAGTCCTTGAACACTGAAGCTTTCTTT. The chain is built from TRBV6-5 and TRBJ1-1, with D unclear. The V and J ends lost 2 bases and 0 bases respectively, with 13 bases between them. In germline, CDR1 is MNHEY, CDR2 SVGAGI. This CDR3 comprises 16 residues.

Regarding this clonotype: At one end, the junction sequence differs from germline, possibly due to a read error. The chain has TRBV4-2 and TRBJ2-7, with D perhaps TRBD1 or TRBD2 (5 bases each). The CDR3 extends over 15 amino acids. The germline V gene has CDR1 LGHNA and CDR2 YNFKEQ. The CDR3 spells CASSQGAADKLEEYF. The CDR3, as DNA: TGTGCCAGCAGTCAAGGGGCAGCGGACAAGCTCGAGGAGTACTTC.

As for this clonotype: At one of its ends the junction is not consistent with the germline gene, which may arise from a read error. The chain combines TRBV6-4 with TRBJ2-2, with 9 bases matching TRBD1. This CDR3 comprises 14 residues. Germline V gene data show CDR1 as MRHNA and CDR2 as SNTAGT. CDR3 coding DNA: TGTGCCAGCAGTGACGGACAGGGGACCGGGGAGCTGTTGTTT. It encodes CASSDGQGTGELLF.

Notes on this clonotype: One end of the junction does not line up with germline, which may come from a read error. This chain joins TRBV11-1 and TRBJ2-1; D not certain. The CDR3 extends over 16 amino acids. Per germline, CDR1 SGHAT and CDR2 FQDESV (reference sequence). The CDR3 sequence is CASSSSSVLSDNEQFF. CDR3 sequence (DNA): TGTGCCAGCAGCTCCTCCTCTGTTCTCTCCGACAATGAGCAATTCTTC.

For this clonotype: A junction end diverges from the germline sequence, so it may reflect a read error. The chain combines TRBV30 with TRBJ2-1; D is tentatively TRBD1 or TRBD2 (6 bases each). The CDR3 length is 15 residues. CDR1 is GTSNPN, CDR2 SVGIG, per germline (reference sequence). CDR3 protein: CTWSPPGAYLGEQFF. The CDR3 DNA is TGTACCTGGAGCCCACCGGGGGCATATTTAGGGGAGCAGTTCTTC.